Detailed here is one T cell receptor beta chain. Measured with immunoSEQ multiplex PCR; TCRdb has only the in-frame clones, and not every one. In the table there are roughly 330,000 clones, around 90% of which are singletons. This entry belongs to a study of blood T cell repertoires in COVID-19. This CDR3 has 17 residues. Germline-derived CDR1 and CDR2 are SGHTA and FQGTGA. V shed 5 bases and J 5 bases; nucleotides not matched to a gene: 15. The sequenced sample was PBMCs or T cells enriched from blood (not recorded which). J is TRBJ2-7 and V is TRBV7-3, with 10 bases aligning to TRBD2. This receptor was obtained from a woman aged 30 to 39 who had recovered from COVID-19. The CDR3 sequence: CASSPGLGTSALDEQYF. The DNA of the CDR3 is TGTGCCAGCAGCCCCGGCTTGGGGACTAGCGCTCTCGACGAGCAGTACTTC. The full variable domain, in which reference TRBV7-3 and TRBJ2-7 provide the parts outside the CDR3, is GAGVSQTPSNKVTEKGKYVELRCDPISGHTALYWYRQSLGQGPEFLIYFQGTGAADDSGLPNDRFFAVRPEGSVSTLKIQRTERGDSAVYLCASSPGLGTSALDEQYFGPGTRLTVT.